The 27 T cell receptor beta chains given below trace back to one sample, sequenced in a study of cytomegalovirus exposure and HLA in healthy donors. In the PCR, 60 Vbeta and 13 Jbeta primers were used. TCRdb's copy holds only in-frame clones and misses some; the assay was immunoSEQ multiplex PCR. Here the sample table reports some 120,000 clones. Input material: PBMCs. The receptors stem from an older woman in good health and CMV-seronegative.

This chain connects TRBV5-1 to TRBJ2-5; tentative D call: TRBD2 (7 bases). V shed 7 bases and J shed 5 bases, with 18 bases lying between them. Germline CDR1 SGHRS, CDR2 YFSETQ. The CDR3 sequence is 14 residues long. The CDR3 loop reads CASCWAGADETQYF. The CDR3 nucleotides are TGCGCCAGCTGTTGGGCGGGGGCTGATGAGACCCAGTACTTC.

The CDR3 spells CASRGDFNTDTQYF. For the CDR3, the DNA is TGTGCCAGCAGGGGGGACTTTAACACAGATACGCAGTATTTT. The J gene is TRBJ2-3, the V gene TRBV2; D may be TRBD2 (6 bases). The germline V gene encodes CDR1 SNHLY and CDR2 FYNNEI. The CDR3 length is 14 residues. Deletions cut 6 bases from V and 2 bases from J, with 12 bases between.

The V and J genes are TRBV30 and TRBJ2-2; 7 positions match TRBD2. Germline-derived CDR1 and CDR2 are GTSNPN and SVGIG (reference sequence). The CDR3 has 15 residues. V was pared by 4 bases and J by 2 bases, with 7 bases of the junction left unmatched. CDR3 amino acids: CAWIWSGTNTGELFF. The CDR3 coding sequence is TGTGCCTGGATTTGGAGCGGGACTAACACCGGGGAGCTGTTTTTT.

In the case of this clone: One junction end does not reproduce the germline sequence, and a read error may be involved. The gene calls are TRBV5-1 and TRBJ2-7; 7 bases are a match to TRBD2. CDR1 is SGHRS, CDR2 YFSETQ, per germline. This CDR3 has 16 residues. CDR3 bases: TGCGCCAGCAACTTGGGGGAGTGGGAGGGCGTCTACGAGCAGTACTTC. Translating gives CASNLGEWEGVYEQYF.

V is TRBV11-2 and J is TRBJ2-3; possible D gene TRBD2, 6 bases. Germline V lookup: CDR1 SGHAT, CDR2 FQNNGV. This CDR3 comprises 14 residues. With 2 bases removed from V and 2 bases from J, the gap between germline ends came to 8 bases. This CDR3 is CASSLWGDTDTQYF. DNA for the CDR3: TGTGCCAGCAGCTTATGGGGGGACACAGATACGCAGTATTTT.

The V and J genes are TRBV27 and TRBJ2-6; no clear D. V was pared by 4 bases and J by 1 base, with 5 bases between. The CDR3 runs to 14 residues. Germline CDR1 reads MNHEY; CDR2 reads SMNVEV (reference sequence). DNA for the CDR3: TGTGCCAGCAGTTCCACATCTGGGGCCAACGTCCTGACTTTC. It is translated as CASSSTSGANVLTF.

A note on this clone: The junction departs from germline at one end; a sequencing error may be responsible. CDR3 amino acids: CARSGGSRNTEAFF. CDR3 DNA: TGTGCCAGAAGTGGAGGGTCCCGGAACACTGAAGCTTTCTTT. The chain combines TRBV2 with TRBJ1-1; no reliable D call. The CDR3 loop spans 14 amino acids. Germline CDR1 reads SNHLY; CDR2 reads FYNNEI. The variable domain in full, completed from reference TRBV2 and TRBJ1-1, reads EPEVTQTPSHQVTQMGQEVILRCVPISNHLYFYWYRQILGQKVEFLVSFYNNEISEKSEIFDDQFSVERPDGSNFTLKIRSTKLEDSAMYFCARSGGSRNTEAFFGQGTRLTVV.

V usage is TRBV11-3 and J usage is TRBJ1-6; TRBD1 is a possible D gene (5 bases). V was shortened by 8 bases and J by 0 bases, with 8 bases between the two germline ends. This CDR3 is built from 14 residues. Germline V CDR1 and CDR2: SGHNT, YENEEA. The chain's CDR3 is CASSRDSYNSPLHF. The CDR3 coding sequence is TGTGCCAGCTCCAGGGACTCCTATAATTCACCCCTCCACTTT.

CDR3 region: CASSLGLVGTEQYF. The CDR3 coding sequence is TGTGCCAGCAGCTTGGGACTAGTGGGAACCGAGCAGTACTTC. The chain has TRBV5-4 and TRBJ2-7; tentatively, D is TRBD2 (6 bases). The germline V gene has CDR1 SGHNT and CDR2 YYREEE (reference sequence). The CDR3 runs 14 residues. The ends were cut back, 0 bases at V and 6 bases at J, with 13 bases in the middle.

V gene TRBV4-1 combines with J gene TRBJ2-3, with TRBD1 identical over 7 bases. There are 19 residues in the CDR3. V trimming: 1 base; J trimming: 2 bases; junction bases outside the gene matches: 15. In germline, CDR1 is MGHRA, CDR2 YSYEKL. The CDR3 protein is CASSQVRPTGDWDTDTQYF. In DNA, the CDR3 is TGCGCCAGCAGCCAAGTACGACCCACAGGGGATTGGGACACAGATACGCAGTATTTT.

This chain connects TRBV5-4 to TRBJ2-7, with D tentatively TRBD1 (5 bases). Trimming took 1 base from V and 5 from J, leaving 10 bases between them. The germline V gene encodes CDR1 SGHNT and CDR2 YYREEE (reference sequence). The CDR3 runs 13 residues. The CDR3 DNA sequence: TGTGCCAGCAGCTTGCCAGGGCGAGACGAGCAGTACTTC. Translating gives CASSLPGRDEQYF.

The rearrangement uses TRBV5-1 and TRBJ2-7; no clear D gene. This CDR3 is built from 16 residues. Per germline, CDR1 SGHRS and CDR2 YFSETQ. V lost 0 bases, J lost 0 bases, and 13 bases lay in between. The chain's CDR3 is CASSLGNHQASYEQYF. The CDR3 DNA is TGCGCCAGCAGCTTGGGGAACCATCAGGCCTCCTACGAGCAGTACTTC.

The chain is built from TRBV7-9 and TRBJ1-2; D perhaps matches TRBD1 (5 bases). Trimming stripped 2 bases from V and 1 base from J, with 17 bases between. The CDR3 sequence is 17 residues long. Germline CDR1 SEHNR, CDR2 FQNEAQ (reference sequence). The CDR3 coding sequence is TGTGCCAGCAGCTTACGGGACGGAGGGAACATTAACTATGGCTACACCTTC. As protein: CASSLRDGGNINYGYTF.

The chain combines TRBV7-2 with TRBJ2-7; TRBD2 matches at 9 bases. The J segment lost 2 bases and the V segment lost 5 bases, leaving 7 bases of the junction unmatched. Looked up from germline, CDR1 is SGHTA and CDR2 is FQGNSA. CDR3 size: 15 residues. The CDR3 DNA sequence: TGTGCCAGCAGCACTGTAGGGACTAGCACCTACGAGCAGTACTTC. This translates into CASSTVGTSTYEQYF.

The chain links TRBV15 to TRBJ1-3; 8 bases are a match to TRBD1. CDR1 is LNHNV and CDR2 is YYDKDF in the germline V gene (reference sequence). The V segment lost 1 base and the J segment 2 bases; nucleotides outside the gene matches: 4. The CDR3 is 16 residues long. Here the CDR3 DNA reads TGTGCCACCAGCAGAGGGACAGGGAGGGCTGGAAACACCATATATTTT. Protein: CATSRGTGRAGNTIYF.

The chain uses TRBV10-2 and TRBJ2-2; 11 nucleotides line up with TRBD2. The J segment lost 1 base and the V segment lost 6 bases, leaving 1 base of the junction unmatched. The germline CDR1 and CDR2 sequences are WSHSY and SAAADI. CDR3 length: 15 amino acids. Written as DNA, the CDR3 is TGCGCCAGCAGCGGGACTAGCGGGAACACCGGGGAGCTGTTTTTT. This translates into CASSGTSGNTGELFF.

V gene TRBV5-1 combines with J gene TRBJ2-5, with D possibly matching TRBD1 (6 bases). TRBJ2-7 matches the DNA end more closely, so the J call is doubtful. The CDR3 covers 13 residues. In germline, CDR1 is SGHRS, CDR2 YFSETQ. CDR3 in DNA: TGCGCCAGCAGCTTGATCAGGGGAAACGAGCAGTACTTC. Protein product: CASSLIRGNEQYF.

The chain couples TRBV29-1 to TRBJ1-2; tentatively, D is TRBD1 (5 bases). Trimming pared 7 bases from V and 1 base from J, leaving 7 bases between. This CDR3 has 11 amino acids. CDR1 and CDR2 (germline): SQVTM, ANQGSEA. The CDR3 protein is CSGGDNYGYTF. The CDR3 DNA sequence: TGCAGCGGGGGGGATAACTATGGCTACACCTTC.

The rearrangement uses TRBV11-2 and TRBJ1-2; a possible D gene is TRBD1 (5 bases). Trimming took off 5 bases at V and 8 bases at J, with 12 bases between the two ends. From germline, CDR1 is SGHAT and CDR2 FQNNGV. CDR3 length: 12 amino acids. In DNA form, the CDR3 reads TGTGCCAGCAGCACTCGGACACGCGGCTACACCTTC. Translated, it gives CASSTRTRGYTF.

This chain connects TRBV28 to TRBJ2-7; D gene uncertain. This CDR3 is 12 amino acids long. Trimming pared 4 bases from V and 0 bases from J, leaving 4 bases between. Germline V gene lookup returns CDR1 MDHEN and CDR2 SYDVKM. CDR3 DNA sequence: TGTGCCAGCAGTTACAGCTCCTACGAGCAGTACTTC. The encoded protein is CASSYSSYEQYF.

The genes are TRBV12-1 and TRBJ1-1; TRBD1, the table's D call, lacks a check against the DNA. TRBV12-1 has pseudogene status. The CDR3 is made up of 12 amino acids. For the CDR3, the DNA is TGTGCCAGCAGCAACCGACAGGGTCGAGCTTTCTTT. Protein sequence: CASSNRQGRAFF.

V usage is TRBV9 and J usage is TRBJ2-1; 7 bases align to TRBD2. The CDR3 is made up of 15 amino acids. CDR1 SGDLS and CDR2 YYNGEE come from the germline V gene. With V trimmed by 1 base and J by 10 bases, 11 bases remained unmatched. CDR3 residues: CASSVLAVGTREQFF. CDR3 in DNA: TGTGCCAGCAGCGTACTAGCGGTGGGGACCAGAGAGCAGTTCTTC.

This chain links TRBV2 with TRBJ2-1, with 11 bases that match TRBD2. The V and J ends lost 4 bases and 4 bases, in that order; junction bases with no gene match: 3. The V gene's germline CDR1 is SNHLY and CDR2 FYNNEI. The CDR3 is made up of 15 amino acids. The CDR3 region is CASSVRLAGYNEQFF. The CDR3 DNA is TGTGCCAGCAGTGTCAGACTAGCGGGGTACAATGAGCAGTTCTTC.

The chain links TRBV5-4 to TRBJ1-1, with D perhaps TRBD1 (5 bases). CDR3 length: 15 amino acids. The V and J ends lost 0 bases and 3 bases respectively, with 12 bases between them. Germline CDR1 SGHNT, CDR2 YYREEE (reference sequence). The CDR3 here is CASSLDRGEYTEAFF. Written as DNA, the CDR3 is TGTGCCAGCAGCTTGGACCGGGGGGAGTACACTGAAGCTTTCTTT. Filled out from reference TRBV5-4 and TRBJ1-1, the complete variable domain reads ETGVTQSPTHLIKTRGQQVTLRCSSQSGHNTVSWYQQALGQGPQFIFQYYREEENGRGNFPPRFSGLQFPNYSSELNVNALELDDSALYLCASSLDRGEYTEAFFGQGTRLTVV.

This sequence joins TRBV28 and TRBJ2-3, with D uncertain. Germline V gene sequence: CDR1 MDHEN, CDR2 SYDVKM. The CDR3 runs to 12 residues. Trimming removed 5 bases at V and 9 bases at J, with 12 bases between. In DNA form, the CDR3 reads TGTGCCAGCAGTATACCGGGTCGGACGCAGTATTTT. It encodes CASSIPGRTQYF.

Note on this clone: Other DNA sequences in the same sample also yield this CDR3. The DNA for the CDR3 is TGCGCCAGCAGCTCAACACAGAACACTGAAGCTTTCTTT. Amino acid sequence: CASSSTQNTEAFF. The V call is TRBV5-1, the J call TRBJ1-1, with D unresolved. CDR3 length equals 13 residues. V was trimmed by 3 bases and J by 1 base, leaving 7 bases between them. Germline V gene data show CDR1 as SGHRS and CDR2 as YFSETQ.

As for this clone: Other DNA sequences in this specimen translate into the identical CDR3. V is TRBV18 and J is TRBJ1-5, with no clear D. V was pared by 1 base and J by 3 bases, with 7 bases between. This CDR3 has 14 amino acids. The germline V gene has CDR1 KGHSH and CDR2 LQKENI. The chain's CDR3 is CASSPQGLNQPQHF. The CDR3 DNA sequence: TGTGCCAGCTCACCACAAGGACTCAATCAGCCCCAGCATTTT.